A selection of T cell receptor beta chains follows, all from one sample in a study of T cells in Graves' hyperthyroidism and ophthalmopathy. From the multiplex PCR reads, TCRdb called clonotypes with MiXCR, one entry per CDR3 protein. The sample carries 500,000 to 600,000 distinct CDR3 sequences, approximately 16% recorded once. Sample: blood. These receptors came from a woman younger than 30 with Graves' hyperthyroidism. The CDR3 runs from the conserved cysteine through the conserved F or W. The size of a clone is reported for some rows only, either as once, few or many, or as a class for expanded clones.

j_gene: TRBJ2-7
len: 14
abundance: many
v_gene: TRBV7-9
CDR3aa: CASSRRQGAFEQYF

j_gene: TRBJ2-1
len: 15
abundance: few
v_gene: TRBV7-6
CDR3aa: CASNPRDRSGNEQFF

j_gene: TRBJ1-2
len: 14
abundance: many
v_gene: TRBV6-5
CDR3aa: CASSYGEGGYGYTF

j_gene: TRBJ2-3
len: 17
abundance: -
v_gene: TRBV4-1
CDR3aa: CASSQGERGPFTDTQYF

j_gene: TRBJ2-2
len: 16
abundance: -
v_gene: TRBV6-1
CDR3aa: CASRLTSGRAGGELFF

j_gene: TRBJ1-5
len: 15
abundance: few
v_gene: TRBV15
CDR3aa: CATSRGAELNQPQHF

j_gene: TRBJ1-2
len: 14
abundance: many
v_gene: TRBV20-1
CDR3aa: CSARDLDRTSGYTF

j_gene: TRBJ1-2
len: 13
abundance: few
v_gene: TRBV3-1
CDR3aa: CASSQSGSGGYTF

j_gene: TRBJ2-3
len: 18
abundance: -
v_gene: TRBV19
CDR3aa: CASSSPSSEGTSTDTQYF

j_gene: TRBJ2-1
len: 15
abundance: many
v_gene: TRBV6-6
CDR3aa: CASSYLSGRVNEQFF

j_gene: TRBJ2-5
len: 16
abundance: many
v_gene: TRBV11-1
CDR3aa: CASSLSRGTYQETQYF

j_gene: TRBJ2-1
len: 13
abundance: many
v_gene: TRBV5-6
CDR3aa: CASSLVVRNEQFF

j_gene: TRBJ2-1
len: 17
abundance: -
v_gene: TRBV18
CDR3aa: CASSPSVGAGGDNEQFF

j_gene: TRBJ1-2
len: 14
abundance: many
v_gene: TRBV6-5
CDR3aa: CASSYSGGNYGYTF

j_gene: TRBJ1-2
len: 17
abundance: few
v_gene: TRBV27
CDR3aa: CASSLSPGGAYFYGYTF

j_gene: TRBJ2-2
len: 17
abundance: -
v_gene: TRBV4-1
CDR3aa: CASSQKLAGVGTGELFF

j_gene: TRBJ2-7
len: 15
abundance: many
v_gene: TRBV7-2
CDR3aa: CASSLLLAGGHEQYF

j_gene: TRBJ2-1
len: 14
abundance: few
v_gene: TRBV7-9
CDR3aa: CASNLASDYSEQFF

j_gene: TRBJ1-1
len: 15
abundance: many
v_gene: TRBV6-5
CDR3aa: CASSYSGGGGTEAFF

j_gene: TRBJ1-5
len: 14
abundance: many
v_gene: TRBV28
CDR3aa: CATQRGGGEQPQHF

j_gene: TRBJ1-2
len: 12
abundance: few
v_gene: TRBV20-1
CDR3aa: CSAPGSSYGYTF